The 30 T cell receptor beta chains listed next were all sequenced from one sample in a study of blood T cell repertoires in COVID-19. This table comes from immunoSEQ multiplex PCR, and its TCRdb copy is limited to in-frame clones, with some not included. This table holds 65,000 to 80,000 clones, roughly 86% found once. The sequencing sample was made of peripheral blood. These receptors came from a human donor in a cohort sampled during active COVID-19.

The V gene is TRBV24-1, the J gene TRBJ2-1, with 7 bases that match TRBD2. This CDR3 region has 15 residues. Germline loops: CDR1 KGHDR, CDR2 SFDVKD. V shed 4 bases and J 3 bases; nucleotides not matched to a gene: 5. The DNA of the CDR3 is TGTGCCACCAGTGAAAAGCGGGGAATCTACAATGAGCAGTTCTTC. Residues: CATSEKRGIYNEQFF.

This chain joins TRBV4-2 and TRBJ2-1; 7 bases agree with TRBD2. This CDR3 is built from 16 residues. With V trimmed by 1 base and J by 6 bases, 9 bases remained unmatched. Germline assignment: CDR1 LGHNA and CDR2 YNFKEQ. The CDR3 sequence: CASSQAGRGSLNEQFF. In DNA, the CDR3 is TGTGCCAGCAGCCAAGCTGGGCGGGGGTCCCTCAATGAGCAGTTCTTC.

This clone was counted a few times. The V and J genes are TRBV29-1 and TRBJ2-7, with 8 positions matching TRBD1. The CDR3 is made up of 13 amino acids. Trimming took 2 bases from V and 4 from J; bases not matched to a gene: 4. Per germline, CDR1 SQVTM and CDR2 ANQGSEA. The CDR3 protein is CSVELDRVYEQYF. CDR3 bases: TGCAGCGTTGAACTGGACAGGGTATACGAGCAGTACTTC.

The J gene is TRBJ2-4, the V gene TRBV6-6, with D possibly matching TRBD1 (5 bases). The CDR3 has 15 residues. The V and J ends lost 6 bases and 0 bases respectively, with 12 bases between them. From germline, CDR1 is MNHNY and CDR2 SVGAGI (reference sequence). For the CDR3, the DNA is TGTGCCAGCAGCAGACGACAGACAGCCAAAAACATTCAGTACTTC. Protein product: CASSRRQTAKNIQYF.

The CDR3 DNA follows: TGTGCCAGCAGCCCCGGGGACACCGCGAACACCGGGGAGCTGTTTTTT. This translates into CASSPGDTANTGELFF. The rearrangement links TRBV7-6 to TRBJ2-2; D is perhaps TRBD1 (6 bases). In germline, CDR1 is SGHVS, CDR2 FNYEAQ. The CDR3 runs 16 residues. V was shortened by 5 bases and J by 0 bases, with 13 bases between the two germline ends.

This clone was observed a handful of times. J is TRBJ2-3 and V is TRBV19; TRBD2 matches at 11 bases. Losses at the gene ends were 4 bases for V and 3 bases for J; bases not matched to a gene: 6. Per germline, CDR1 LNHDA and CDR2 SQIVND (reference sequence). This CDR3 comprises 16 residues. CDR3 in DNA: TGTGCCAGTAGTACCTCGGGACTAGCGGAGACAGATACGCAGTATTTT. Translated, it gives CASSTSGLAETDTQYF.

The chain uses TRBV2 and TRBJ1-5, with D perhaps matching TRBD1 (5 bases). The CDR3 totals 19 residues. The V and J ends lost 3 bases and 0 bases respectively, with 21 bases between them. Germline CDR1 reads SNHLY; CDR2 reads FYNNEI. DNA of the CDR3: TGTGCCAGCAGTGACCCTCGCATCACAATAACAGGTAGCAATCAGCCCCAGCATTTT. The encoded protein is CASSDPRITITGSNQPQHF.

This chain links TRBV7-9 with TRBJ2-1; D might be TRBD2 (6 bases). Trimming pared 5 bases from V and 9 bases from J, leaving 14 bases between. CDR1 is SEHNR and CDR2 is FQNEAQ in the germline V gene (reference sequence). The CDR3 contains 13 residues. CDR3 amino acids: CASSDLDGGEQFF. CDR3 in DNA: TGTGCCAGCAGCGATCTCGACGGGGGTGAGCAGTTCTTC. The variable domain in full, completed from reference TRBV7-9 and TRBJ2-1, reads DTGVSQNPRHKITKRGQNVTFRCDPISEHNRLYWYRQTLGQGPEFLTYFQNEAQLEKSRLLSDRFSAERPKGSFSTLEIQRTEQGDSAMYLCASSDLDGGEQFFGPGTRLTVL.

In this sample, this clone turned up once. The chain joins TRBV3-1 (or the pseudogene TRBV3-2) to TRBJ1-3; perhaps TRBD1 as D (5 bases). The V gene's germline CDR1 is LGHDT and CDR2 YNNKEL (reference sequence). The CDR3 loop spans 14 amino acids. Trimming stripped 4 bases from V and 3 bases from J, with 10 bases between. CDR3 protein: CASSLRGGGNTIYF. CDR3 nucleotide sequence: TGTGCCAGCAGCCTTAGGGGTGGTGGAAACACCATATATTTT.

The rearrangement links TRBV4-2 to TRBJ1-2, with TRBD1 matching 10 bases. CDR3 length: 15 amino acids. V gave up 0 bases and J gave up 4 bases; unmatched junction bases: 2. Germline V gene data show CDR1 as LGHNA and CDR2 as YNFKEQ. The DNA for the CDR3 is TGTGCCAGCAGCCAAGAAGGGACAGGGGCCTATGGCTACACCTTC. It yields the protein CASSQEGTGAYGYTF.

This chain links TRBV5-4 with TRBJ2-5; 9 nucleotides line up with TRBD1. The ends lost 5 bases at V and 6 bases at J; junction bases unmatched: 11. Germline lookup yields CDR1 SGHNT and CDR2 YYREEE (reference sequence). The CDR3 covers 15 residues. The CDR3 DNA reads TGTGCCAGCAGAACCGGGACAGGGTCCTTAAAGACCCAGTACTTC. It codes for CASRTGTGSLKTQYF.

The chain carries TRBV5-6 and TRBJ1-4; D possibly corresponds to TRBD1 (5 bases). CDR3 length equals 16 residues. Germline V CDR1 and CDR2: SGHDT, YYEEEE. Trimming took 0 bases from V and 3 from J, leaving 12 bases between them. CDR3 sequence reads: CASSLGPRGANEKLFF. The DNA for the CDR3 is TGTGCCAGCAGCTTGGGGCCCCGGGGGGCTAATGAAAAACTGTTTTTT.

The chain couples TRBV28 to TRBJ2-5; a possible D gene is TRBD1 (6 bases). This CDR3 is 14 amino acids long. Germline V gene sequence: CDR1 MDHEN, CDR2 SYDVKM. V gave up 6 bases and J gave up 4 bases, with 15 bases separating them. DNA for the CDR3: TGTGCCAGCAGCGAACAACAGGGATTAGAGACCCAGTACTTC. Encoded protein: CASSEQQGLETQYF.

This clone has only a few counts. The chain is built from TRBV9 and TRBJ1-6; TRBD1 might be the D (5 bases). The CDR3 is made up of 18 amino acids. V dropped 4 bases and J dropped 0 bases, with 17 bases sitting between them. Per the germline V gene, CDR1 is SGDLS and CDR2 is YYNGEE. For the CDR3, the DNA is TGTGCCAGCAGCTCAAATGCCGGGGGTGGCTCCTATAATTCACCCCTCCACTTT. Translated: CASSSNAGGGSYNSPLHF.

V usage is TRBV19 and J usage is TRBJ2-3; maybe TRBD2 (6 bases). This CDR3 contains 13 residues. V lost 4 bases, J lost 4 bases, and 9 bases lay in between. CDR1 is LNHDA and CDR2 is SQIVND in the germline V gene (reference sequence). This CDR3 reads CASSRGDADTQYF. For the CDR3, the DNA is TGTGCCAGTAGTAGGGGGGATGCAGATACGCAGTATTTT.

The chain has TRBV4-2 and TRBJ1-6; D remains unclear. This CDR3 is built from 13 residues. Germline lookup yields CDR1 LGHNA and CDR2 YNFKEQ. V lost 1 base and J 7 bases, leaving 5 bases between the germline ends. The CDR3 loop reads CASSQVTNSPLHF. The CDR3, as DNA: TGTGCCAGCAGCCAAGTGACAAATTCACCCCTCCACTTT.

In its sample, this clone was seen once. The chain uses TRBV18 and TRBJ2-7, with 9 bases matching TRBD1. In germline, CDR1 is KGHSH, CDR2 LQKENI. The ends lost 2 bases at V and 0 bases at J; junction bases unmatched: 2. CDR3 size: 15 residues. The CDR3 DNA sequence: TGTGCCAGCTCACCAGAGACAGGGGGCTCCTACGAGCAGTACTTC. Its translation: CASSPETGGSYEQYF.

CDR3 protein: CASSPVAGTEAFF. In DNA, the CDR3 is TGTGCCAGCTCACCAGTAGCGGGCACTGAAGCTTTCTTT. The V call is TRBV18, the J call TRBJ1-1, with unresolved D. The germline V and J ends were trimmed by 2 bases and 4 bases, with 8 bases remaining between them. The germline V gene encodes CDR1 KGHSH and CDR2 LQKENI. This CDR3 spans 13 amino acids.

This clone was detected a few times. The chain joins TRBV28 to TRBJ2-5; TRBD2 matches 8 bases. This CDR3 contains 14 residues. Germline V gene sequence: CDR1 MDHEN, CDR2 SYDVKM. Germline trimming cut 7 bases from V and 7 bases from J; bases unmatched to any gene: 11. The CDR3 sequence: CASTKAGDPGTQYF. CDR3 in DNA: TGTGCCAGCACAAAAGCGGGGGACCCAGGGACCCAGTACTTC.

The chain joins TRBV11-2 to TRBJ1-1; D unclear. The germline V gene has CDR1 SGHAT and CDR2 FQNNGV. V lost 2 bases, J lost 11 bases, and 9 bases lay in between. This CDR3 is built from 11 residues. Here the CDR3 reads CASSLKGGAFF. CDR3 nucleotide sequence: TGTGCCAGCAGCTTAAAAGGCGGGGCTTTCTTT.

This rearrangement joins TRBV5-1 to TRBJ2-7; tentatively, D is TRBD2 (5 bases). The V gene's germline CDR1 is SGHRS and CDR2 YFSETQ. V was trimmed by 0 bases and J by 2 bases, leaving 12 bases between them. This CDR3 is built from 15 residues. CDR3 bases: TGCGCCAGCAGCTTGGGGCGGGCAACACCCTACGAGCAGTACTTC. It specifies CASSLGRATPYEQYF.

In this sample, this clone turned up a few times. J is TRBJ2-1 and V is TRBV2; tentative D call: TRBD2 (5 bases). Trimming took off 7 bases at V and 0 bases at J, with 16 bases between the two ends. The CDR3 runs 16 residues. The germline V gene has CDR1 SNHLY and CDR2 FYNNEI. This CDR3 reads CASTASGDPSYNEQFF. CDR3 DNA sequence: TGTGCCAGCACGGCGAGCGGAGACCCCTCCTACAATGAGCAGTTCTTC.

The V and J genes are TRBV23-1 and TRBJ2-7; 7 bases map to TRBD1. TRBV23-1 is given ORF status, its function remaining uncertain. The CDR3 has 15 amino acids. Trimming at V came to 1 base and at J to 5 bases, leaving 8 bases not matched to a gene. CDR3 DNA: TGCGCCAGCAGTCAATTCGCGTCAGGGGGAAACGAGCAGTACTTC. The encoded protein is CASSQFASGGNEQYF.

Here the CDR3 DNA reads TGTGCCAGCAGCTTAGGGGTGCGGCAGCGATTAAATGAAAAACTGTTTTTT. Protein: CASSLGVRQRLNEKLFF. The gene calls are TRBV7-6 and TRBJ1-4; no definite D call. Germline loops: CDR1 SGHVS, CDR2 FNYEAQ. The CDR3 is made up of 17 amino acids. The germline V and J ends were trimmed by 1 base and 5 bases, with 17 bases remaining between them.

V is TRBV27 and J is TRBJ1-3, with D maybe TRBD1 (6 bases). The CDR3 sequence is 14 residues long. In germline, CDR1 is MNHEY, CDR2 SMNVEV (reference sequence). V was trimmed by 6 bases and J by 0 bases, leaving 9 bases between them. CDR3 nucleotide sequence: TGTGCCAGCAGCGTAGGGGGCTCTGGAAACACCATATATTTT. Residues: CASSVGGSGNTIYF.

J is TRBJ1-5 and V is TRBV7-9, with TRBD1 matching over 7 bases. CDR1 is SEHNR, CDR2 FQNEAQ, per germline (reference sequence). J gave up 8 bases and V 4 bases, and 5 bases lay outside the gene matches. The CDR3 spans 13 residues. The DNA of the CDR3 is TGTGCCAGCAGCTCCTCCACAGGGGAGCCCCAGCATTTT. Amino acid sequence: CASSSSTGEPQHF. Complete variable domain (other parts from reference TRBV7-9 and TRBJ1-5): DTGVSQNPRHKITKRGQNVTFRCDPISEHNRLYWYRQTLGQGPEFLTYFQNEAQLEKSRLLSDRFSAERPKGSFSTLEIQRTEQGDSAMYLCASSSSTGEPQHFGDGTRLSIL.

Here the CDR3 reads CASSFRAGGTDTQYF. DNA for the CDR3: TGTGCCAGCAGCTTTCGGGCGGGGGGGACAGATACGCAGTATTTT. This rearrangement joins TRBV5-4 to TRBJ2-3, with 9 bases aligning to TRBD2. V was pared by 2 bases and J by 3 bases, with 4 bases of the junction left unmatched. The CDR3 contains 15 residues. Germline loops: CDR1 SGHNT, CDR2 YYREEE (reference sequence).

The V call is TRBV9, the J call TRBJ1-2, with D perhaps TRBD1 (6 bases). Germline assignment: CDR1 SGDLS and CDR2 YYNGEE. V lost 0 bases to trimming and J lost 7 bases, with 7 bases between them. The length of the CDR3 is 12 residues. The CDR3 DNA reads as TGTGCCAGCAGCGTAGAACAGGGTGGCTACACCTTC. Protein: CASSVEQGGYTF.

The V gene is TRBV12-3 or TRBV12-4, the J gene TRBJ2-5; 8 bases line up with TRBD1. This CDR3 region has 13 residues. J gave up 5 bases and V 10 bases, and 9 bases lay outside the gene matches. CDR3 protein: CATMSRGLETQYF. The CDR3 DNA reads TGTGCCACTATGTCCAGGGGGCTGGAGACCCAGTACTTC.

The chain employs TRBV28 and TRBJ1-5; 7 nucleotides align to TRBD1. With 3 bases clipped from V and 4 bases from J, the junction kept 9 bases outside the gene matches. In germline, CDR1 is MDHEN, CDR2 SYDVKM. The CDR3 runs to 16 residues. CDR3 amino acids: CASSFLDRDPNQPQHF. The CDR3 nucleotides are TGTGCCAGCAGTTTCCTAGACAGGGACCCGAATCAGCCCCAGCATTTT.